This T cell receptor beta chain was sequenced during a study of early T cells in non-severe SARS-CoV-2 infection. Study-wide background: Chains from this unsorted whole-blood bulk RNA could not be paired.

Overall study findings and caveats: In VDJdb matching, anti-spike CD8 responses were favored while private and CD4 specificities went missing.

cDNA molecules, individually, were tagged with unique molecular identifiers. Each CDR3 protein gets one entry after TCRdb re-called the 5' RACE reads with MiXCR. The data hold about 84,000 distinct CDR3 sequences, with around 10% observed a single time. This clonotype was detected ten times or more. What it recognizes is unknown. This CDR3 region has 13 residues. Deletions cut 3 bases from V and 4 bases from J, with 10 bases between. Germline V CDR1 and CDR2: GTSNPN, SVGIG (reference sequence). Input material: whole blood. This rearrangement joins TRBV30 to TRBJ1-5, with D possibly matching TRBD1 (5 bases). The source is an adult who was a healthcare worker with PCR-confirmed SARS-CoV-2 infection or an uninfected control (not recorded which). The CDR3 nucleotides read TGTGCCTGGAGGGGGACGGAAAATCAGCCCCAGCATTTT. Protein: CAWRGTENQPQHF.